This TCR beta chain was identified during a study of blood T cell repertoires in COVID-19. About the study: Sites in the United States, Italy and Spain provided acute and convalescent COVID-19 samples. Sources were T cells, B-cell-depleted T cells, or PBMCs; the material itself was cDNA or gDNA.

As processed by the authors: Counts of nucleated cells, estimated from reference gene primer amplification, were obtained. The method was immunoSEQ multiplex PCR; TCRdb's version includes in-frame clones alone and lacks a portion of them. V and J calls and clone size follow that table, whereas D and trimming were derived from the DNA. The repertoire holds 55,000 to 80,000 clones, with more than 60% as singletons. CDR1 MNHEY and CDR2 SMNVEV come from the germline V gene (reference sequence). The CDR3 consists of 14 residues. Trimming removed 7 bases from V and 9 bases from J, with 19 bases in between.

This TCR was sampled from a woman older than 75 with active or convalescent COVID-19. Sequenced input: peripheral blood. The rearrangement links TRBV27 to TRBJ2-1, with unresolved D. The CDR3 DNA sequence: TGTGCCAGCAAAAGAGCGACCAATTCGGCTGAGCAGTTCTTC. This translates into CASKRATNSAEQFF.